This TCR beta chain was sequenced during a study of radiation and T cells in renal cell carcinoma. Measured with immunoSEQ multiplex PCR; TCRdb has only the in-frame clones, and not every one. This table has under 150,000 clones, about 81% appearing once. With regard to this clone: Its antigen is unidentified.

General study points: Top tumor clonotypes rose in blood 2 weeks post-radiation, then contracted.

Time point of the sample: blood 2 weeks post-SBRT. Treatment given: 15 Gy SBRT to primary tumor, nephrectomy 4 weeks later. Radiation-treated patients gave blood at baseline, week 2 and week 4. The tumor was a clear cell renal cell carcinoma. The V end lost 1 base, the J end lost 6 bases, and 16 bases lay between the germline ends. Germline V lookup: CDR1 SGHTA, CDR2 FQGNSA. CDR3 size: 16 residues. This chain connects TRBV7-2 to TRBJ2-1; perhaps TRBD1 as D (6 bases). This TCR was sampled from a woman in her sixties or seventies with renal cell carcinoma. Source: blood, taken from a patient whose treatment included radiotherapy and nephrectomy. CDR3 sequence (DNA): TGTGCCAGCAGCTTAGATAGGGGGTTGCAGGTCAATGAGCAGTTCTTC. Protein sequence: CASSLDRGLQVNEQFF.